This T cell receptor (beta chain) derives from a study of regulatory T cells in long-lasting Graves disease. The authors built TCR beta libraries using iRepertoire HTBI primers and Arm-PCR of CDR3 regions. TCRdb reanalysed the multiplex PCR reads using MiXCR and keeps one entry per CDR3 protein. The table includes approximately 540,000 distinct CDR3 sequences, around 11% detected once. This clonotype was detected many times. Time point given: newly diagnosed GD, antithyroid drugs for less than 3 months. Making the TCR library involved RNA that had been extracted from PBMCs. Germline V gene sequence: CDR1 LNHDA, CDR2 SQIVND (reference sequence). Trimming shortened V by 10 bases and J by 1 base, and 16 bases separated the two germline ends. The CDR3 covers 15 residues. These sequences were also reported in another study, on T cells in Graves' hyperthyroidism and ophthalmopathy.

Sequencing was performed on peripheral blood mononuclear cells (PBMCs), taken at new diagnosis, from a patient treated with antithyroid drugs. The rearrangement joins TRBV19 to TRBJ1-4; a possible D gene is TRBD1 (6 bases). This TCR was recovered from a woman in her twenties or thirties with Graves disease. DNA of the CDR3: TGTGCCACCAACAGGGCTCGGCGAACTAATGAAAAACTGTTTTTT. Translation: CATNRARRTNEKLFF. Based on the CDR3 plus reference TRBV19 and TRBJ1-4, the full variable domain is DGGITQSPKYLFRKEGQNVTLSCEQNLNHDAMYWYRQDPGQGLRLIYYSQIVNDFQKGDIAEGYSVSREKKESFPLTVTSAQKNPTAFYLCATNRARRTNEKLFFGSGTQLSVL.